This T cell receptor (beta chain) came from a study of spatial heterogeneity in lung cancer. Study-level points and caveats: Higher tumor mutation counts went along with higher counts of expanded intratumoral alpha and beta TCRs.

Specified time point: sample taken at primary tumor resection. As concerns this clonotype: The antigen remains undetermined.

TCRdb reprocessed the 5' RACE reads with MiXCR, giving one entry per CDR3 protein. The sample includes 12,000 to 15,000 distinct CDR3 sequences, about 4.5% of them seen just once. Sequenced material: lung tumor tissue, taken at surgery. This receptor was taken from a female donor with early-stage non-small cell lung cancer.

DNA for the CDR3: TGTGCCACCAGTGATCATGGGGGTAAAGCTTTCTTT. Translated: CATSDHGGKAFF. This chain uses TRBV24-1 with TRBJ1-1; TRBD1 is a possible D gene (5 bases). The V gene lost 3 bases and the J gene lost 9 bases, with 10 bases spanning the gap. CDR1 KGHDR and CDR2 SFDVKD come from the germline V gene. The CDR3 has 12 amino acids.